Shown below are 5 T cell receptor beta chains from a single sample sequenced in a study of blood T cell repertoires in COVID-19 (dated by TCRdb to the early 2020s). The library relied on the immunoSEQ multiplex PCR assay. Sourced from immuneACCESS, this table was stored by TCRdb with only in-frame sequences that have V and J called. A share of the clones is absent; for the studies checked, an unresolved V gene accounts for under half, and the remainder has no known explanation. For this sample there are around 300,000 clones; 65% to 90% appear just once. 13% of the sample comes from the top ten. The sequenced sample was peripheral blood. The source of these receptors is a human donor in a cohort sampled during active COVID-19.

V usage is TRBV10-3 and J usage is TRBJ2-1, with 12 nucleotides matching TRBD2. The trim removed 6 bases at V and 9 bases at J, leaving 6 bases unmatched. Germline values: CDR1 ENHRY, CDR2 SYGVKD. There are 14 residues in the CDR3. The CDR3: CAISPSGRAGEQFF. In nucleotides, the CDR3 is TGTGCCATCAGCCCTAGCGGGAGGGCCGGTGAGCAGTTCTTC.

The rearrangement joins TRBV7-9 to TRBJ1-1, with no clear D. Germline V lookup: CDR1 SEHNR, CDR2 FQNEAQ (reference sequence). This CDR3 comprises 12 residues. V was clipped by 5 bases and J by 13 bases, with 17 bases between them. The CDR3 DNA reads as TGTGCCAGCAGCAATTTCGAGGAGAGCAGTTTCTTT. Its protein is CASSNFEESSFF.

The gene calls are TRBV7-9 and TRBJ1-2, with D possibly being TRBD1 (6 bases). Germline assignment: CDR1 SEHNR and CDR2 FQNEAQ (reference sequence). The length of the CDR3 is 13 residues. With 4 bases removed from V and 8 bases from J, the gap between germline ends came to 14 bases. CDR3 nucleotide sequence: TGTGCCAGCAGCTCCAGGGGCCTTTGGGGCTACACCTTC. Translating gives CASSSRGLWGYTF.

The chain couples TRBV3-1 (or the pseudogene TRBV3-2) to TRBJ1-3; tentative D call: TRBD1 (5 bases). The germline gives CDR1 LGHDT, CDR2 YNNKEL (reference sequence). Trimming took off 10 bases at V and 0 bases at J, with 13 bases between the two ends. This CDR3 contains 14 residues. The CDR3: CATSPRDSGNTIYF. In DNA, the CDR3 is TGTGCCACCTCACCCAGGGACTCTGGAAACACCATATATTTT.

The chain links TRBV10-3 to TRBJ1-2; the D is unclear. V shed 2 bases and J shed 8 bases, with 21 bases lying between them. The germline CDR1 and CDR2 sequences are ENHRY and SYGVKD. The CDR3 is 16 amino acids. The CDR3 loop is CAISERVLAGGLGYTF. The CDR3 DNA reads TGTGCCATCAGTGAGCGGGTACTGGCAGGAGGATTGGGCTACACCTTC.